Described below is a single T cell receptor beta chain sequence and its context. The CDR3 contains 17 residues. The germline V gene has CDR1 SGHRS and CDR2 YFSETQ. The sample originates from a study of T cells expressing NK-cell markers. TCRdb re-analyzed the 5' RACE reads; it lists each CDR3 protein once, without DNA. This repertoire includes roughly 150,000 distinct CDR3 sequences. This sequence joins TRBV5-1 and TRBJ2-5; TCRdb outputs TRBD1, but without DNA this stays unchecked. Sequenced sample: blood T cells: a sorted CD56 or NKG2C T cell subset, CD4+ or CD8+ T cells, or bulk PBMC T cells (not recorded which). This receptor was taken from a woman aged 18 to 69 in good health. The CDR3 loop is CASSFTHTTGGRETQYF.